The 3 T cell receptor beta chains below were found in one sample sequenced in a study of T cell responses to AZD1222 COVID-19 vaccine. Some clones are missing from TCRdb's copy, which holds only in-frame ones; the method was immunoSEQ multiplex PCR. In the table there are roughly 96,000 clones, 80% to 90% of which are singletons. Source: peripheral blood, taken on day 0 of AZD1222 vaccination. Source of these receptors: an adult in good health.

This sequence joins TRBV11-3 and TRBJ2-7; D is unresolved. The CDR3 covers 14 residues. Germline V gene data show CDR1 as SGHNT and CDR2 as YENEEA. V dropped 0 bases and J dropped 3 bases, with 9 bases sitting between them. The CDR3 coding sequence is TGTGCCAGCAGCTTAGATCAAACAGACTACGAGCAGTACTTC. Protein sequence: CASSLDQTDYEQYF.

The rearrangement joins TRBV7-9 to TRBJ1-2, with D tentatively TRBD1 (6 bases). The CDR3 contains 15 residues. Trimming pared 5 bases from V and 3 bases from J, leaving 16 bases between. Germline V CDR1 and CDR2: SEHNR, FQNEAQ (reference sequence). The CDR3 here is CASSPIPGEYYGYTF. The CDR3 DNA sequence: TGTGCCAGCAGCCCTATTCCAGGGGAGTACTATGGCTACACCTTC.

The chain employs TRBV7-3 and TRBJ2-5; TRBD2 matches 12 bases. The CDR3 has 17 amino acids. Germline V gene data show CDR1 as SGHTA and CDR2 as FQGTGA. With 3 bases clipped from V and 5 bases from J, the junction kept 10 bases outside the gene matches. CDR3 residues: CASSFAGGLAGRETQYF. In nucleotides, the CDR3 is TGTGCCAGCAGCTTTGCTGGTGGACTAGCGGGGAGGGAGACCCAGTACTTC.